Here is one T cell receptor beta chain with its context. What it recognizes is unknown. This entry is derived from a study of cytomegalovirus exposure and HLA in healthy donors. Trimming shortened V by 7 bases and J by 4 bases, and 13 bases separated the two germline ends. Looked up from germline, CDR1 is SQVTM and CDR2 is ANQGSEA. The length of the CDR3 is 12 residues. The study, taken as a whole, reports: What a later analysis showed was that several of the most significant clusters appeared linked to common viral pathogens.

Researchers ran the PCR with 60 Vbeta and 13 Jbeta primers. The repertoire was sequenced with immunoSEQ multiplex PCR; TCRdb's copy has only in-frame clones and lacks some. The sample includes 65,000 to 90,000 clones, around 80% seen only once; the top ten take 1.9%. The sequencing input was PBMCs. This receptor was taken from a man aged 18 to 29 in good health and CMV-seronegative. The V call is TRBV29-1, the J call TRBJ1-1; D is possibly TRBD1 (6 bases). As DNA, the CDR3 is TGCAGCGGTGGGGGCTTGGGCACTGAAGCTTTCTTT. Protein sequence: CSGGGLGTEAFF.